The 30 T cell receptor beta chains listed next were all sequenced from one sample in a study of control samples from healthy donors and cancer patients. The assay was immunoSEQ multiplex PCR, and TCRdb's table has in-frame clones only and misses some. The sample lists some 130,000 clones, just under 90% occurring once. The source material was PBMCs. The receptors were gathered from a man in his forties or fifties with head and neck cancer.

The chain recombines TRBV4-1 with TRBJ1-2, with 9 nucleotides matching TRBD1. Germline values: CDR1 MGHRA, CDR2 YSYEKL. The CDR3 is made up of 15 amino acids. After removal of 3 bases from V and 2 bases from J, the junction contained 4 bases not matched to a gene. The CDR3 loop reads CASSQITGGNYGYTF. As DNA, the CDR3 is TGCGCCAGCAGCCAGATAACAGGGGGCAACTATGGCTACACCTTC.

CDR3 protein: CASSPPTLGRLFF. The CDR3 region has the DNA TGTGCCAGCTCACCACCGACATTGGGAAGACTGTTTTTT. The chain joins TRBV18 to TRBJ1-4, with D uncertain. Germline CDR1 and CDR2: KGHSH and LQKENI. The CDR3 loop spans 13 amino acids. Trimming took off 0 bases at V and 13 bases at J, with 12 bases between the two ends.

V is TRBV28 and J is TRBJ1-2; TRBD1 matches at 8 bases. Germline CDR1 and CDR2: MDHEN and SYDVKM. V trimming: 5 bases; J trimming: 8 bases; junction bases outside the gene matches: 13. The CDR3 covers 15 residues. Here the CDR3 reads CASSNRDRQLRGYTF. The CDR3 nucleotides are TGTGCCAGCAGTAACCGGGACAGGCAACTCCGCGGCTACACCTTC.

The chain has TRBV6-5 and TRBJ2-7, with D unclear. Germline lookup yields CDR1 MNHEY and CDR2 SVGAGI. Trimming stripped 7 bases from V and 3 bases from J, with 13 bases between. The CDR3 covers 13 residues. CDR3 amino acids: CASTPGDRYEQYF. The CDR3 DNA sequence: TGTGCCAGCACCCCCGGCGACCGCTACGAGCAGTACTTC.

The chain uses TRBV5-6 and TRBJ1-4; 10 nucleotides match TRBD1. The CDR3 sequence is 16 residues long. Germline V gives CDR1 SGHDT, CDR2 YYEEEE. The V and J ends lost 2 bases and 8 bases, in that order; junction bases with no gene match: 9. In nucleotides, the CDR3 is TGTGCCAGCAGCTTCTCGACAGGGGGCGTGTGGGAAAAACTGTTTTTT. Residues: CASSFSTGGVWEKLFF.

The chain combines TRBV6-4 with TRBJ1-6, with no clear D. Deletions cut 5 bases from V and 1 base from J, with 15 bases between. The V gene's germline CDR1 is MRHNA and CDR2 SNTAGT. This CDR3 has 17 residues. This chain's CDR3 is CASSNGNSGSYNSPLHF. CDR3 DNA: TGTGCCAGCAGTAACGGGAATTCAGGATCCTATAATTCACCCCTCCACTTT.

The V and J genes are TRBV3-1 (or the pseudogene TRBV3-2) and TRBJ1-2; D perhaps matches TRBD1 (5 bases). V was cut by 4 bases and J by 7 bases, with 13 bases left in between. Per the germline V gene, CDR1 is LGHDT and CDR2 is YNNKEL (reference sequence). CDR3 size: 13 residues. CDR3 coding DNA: TGTGCCAGCAGCCCAGAGGGGTTTTTTGGCTACACCTTC. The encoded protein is CASSPEGFFGYTF.

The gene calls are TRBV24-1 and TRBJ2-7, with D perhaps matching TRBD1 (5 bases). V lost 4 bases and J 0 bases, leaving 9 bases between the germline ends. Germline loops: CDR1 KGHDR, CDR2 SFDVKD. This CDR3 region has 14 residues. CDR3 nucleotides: TGTGCCACCAGTGACCAGGGATCCTCCTACGAGCAGTACTTC. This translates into CATSDQGSSYEQYF.

In DNA form, the CDR3 reads TGCGCCAGCAGTGGGATGACTGGCTACACCTTC. Translation: CASSGMTGYTF. This chain joins TRBV5-1 and TRBJ1-2; no clear D. Germline loops: CDR1 SGHRS, CDR2 YFSETQ. Trimming shortened V by 5 bases and J by 7 bases, and 9 bases separated the two germline ends. The CDR3 totals 11 residues.

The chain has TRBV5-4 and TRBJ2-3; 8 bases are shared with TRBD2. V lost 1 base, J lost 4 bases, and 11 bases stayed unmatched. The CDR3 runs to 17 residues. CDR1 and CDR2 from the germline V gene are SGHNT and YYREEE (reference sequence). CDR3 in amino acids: CASSLRLREGPPDTQYF. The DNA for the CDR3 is TGTGCCAGCAGCTTGCGTCTACGGGAGGGCCCCCCAGATACGCAGTATTTT.

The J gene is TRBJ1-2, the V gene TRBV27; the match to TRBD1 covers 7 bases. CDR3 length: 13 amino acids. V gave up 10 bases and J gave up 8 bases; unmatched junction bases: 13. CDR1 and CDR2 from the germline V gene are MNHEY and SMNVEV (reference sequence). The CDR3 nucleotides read TGTGCCACCCGTCCACAGGGGTTGGGGGGCTACACCTTC. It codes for CATRPQGLGGYTF.

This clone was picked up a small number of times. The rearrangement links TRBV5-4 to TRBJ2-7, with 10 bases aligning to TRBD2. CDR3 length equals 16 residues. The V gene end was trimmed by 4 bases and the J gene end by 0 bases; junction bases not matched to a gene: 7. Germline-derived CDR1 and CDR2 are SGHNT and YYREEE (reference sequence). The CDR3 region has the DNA TGTGCCAGCAGCAAAGGACTAGCGGCCATCTCCTACGAGCAGTACTTC. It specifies CASSKGLAAISYEQYF. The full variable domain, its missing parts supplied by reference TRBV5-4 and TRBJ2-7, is ETGVTQSPTHLIKTRGQQVTLRCSSQSGHNTVSWYQQALGQGPQFIFQYYREEENGRGNFPPRFSGLQFPNYSSELNVNALELDDSALYLCASSKGLAAISYEQYFGPGTRLTVT.

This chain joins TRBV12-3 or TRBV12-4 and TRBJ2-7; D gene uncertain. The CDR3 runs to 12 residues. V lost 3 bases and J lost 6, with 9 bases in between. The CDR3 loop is CASSFVRSEQYF. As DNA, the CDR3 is TGTGCCAGCAGTTTTGTTAGGAGCGAGCAGTACTTC.

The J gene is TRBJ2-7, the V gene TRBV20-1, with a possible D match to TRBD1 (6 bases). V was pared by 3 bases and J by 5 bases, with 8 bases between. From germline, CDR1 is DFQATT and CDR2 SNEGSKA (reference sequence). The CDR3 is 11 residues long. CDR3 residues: CSARRGNEQYF. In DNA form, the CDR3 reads TGCAGTGCTAGGAGGGGGAACGAGCAGTACTTC.

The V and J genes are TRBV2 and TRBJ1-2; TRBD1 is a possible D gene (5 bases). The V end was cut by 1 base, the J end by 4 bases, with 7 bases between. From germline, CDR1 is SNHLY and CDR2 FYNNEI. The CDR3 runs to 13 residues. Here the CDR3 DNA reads TGTGCCAGCAGTGAAGGACAGCTCTATGGCTACACCTTC. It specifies CASSEGQLYGYTF.

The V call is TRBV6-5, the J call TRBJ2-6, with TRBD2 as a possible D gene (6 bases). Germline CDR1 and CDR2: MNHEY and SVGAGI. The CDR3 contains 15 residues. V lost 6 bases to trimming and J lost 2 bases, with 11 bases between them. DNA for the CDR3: TGTGCCAGCAGCTTGGGAGGTACTGGGGCCAACGTCCTGACTTTC. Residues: CASSLGGTGANVLTF.

The CDR3: CASSLSQVRGSNQPQHF. In DNA, the CDR3 is TGTGCCAGCAGTTTGTCACAGGTCAGGGGGAGCAATCAGCCCCAGCATTTT. V usage is TRBV28 and J usage is TRBJ1-5; 7 nucleotides match TRBD1. The CDR3 covers 17 residues. Per the germline V gene, CDR1 is MDHEN and CDR2 is SYDVKM. Trimming cost V 3 bases and J 1 base; bases outside gene matches: 9.

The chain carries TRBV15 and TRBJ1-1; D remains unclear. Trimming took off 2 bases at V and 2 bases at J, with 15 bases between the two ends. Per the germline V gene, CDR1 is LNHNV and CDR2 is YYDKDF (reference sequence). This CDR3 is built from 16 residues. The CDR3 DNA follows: TGTGCCACCAGCAGATACTCGGAATTTCCTAACACTGAAGCTTTCTTT. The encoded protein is CATSRYSEFPNTEAFF.

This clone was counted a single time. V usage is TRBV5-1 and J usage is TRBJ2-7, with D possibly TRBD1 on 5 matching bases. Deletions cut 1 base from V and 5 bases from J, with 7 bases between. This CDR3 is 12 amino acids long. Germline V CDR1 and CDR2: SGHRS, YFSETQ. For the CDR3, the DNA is TGCGCCAGCAGCTTGAGCAGGGACGAGCAGTACTTC. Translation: CASSLSRDEQYF. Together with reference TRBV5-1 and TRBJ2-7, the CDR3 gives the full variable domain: KAGVTQTPRYLIKTRGQQVTLSCSPISGHRSVSWYQQTPGQGLQFLFEYFSETQRNKGNFPGRFSGRQFSNSRSEMNVSTLELGDSALYLCASSLSRDEQYFGPGTRLTVT.

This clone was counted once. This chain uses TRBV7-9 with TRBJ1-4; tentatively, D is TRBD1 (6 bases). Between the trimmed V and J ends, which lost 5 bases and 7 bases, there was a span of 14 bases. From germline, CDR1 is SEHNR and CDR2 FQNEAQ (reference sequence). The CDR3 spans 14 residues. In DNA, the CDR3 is TGTGCCAGCAGCCGTGATGGGGGCGGTGAAAAACTGTTTTTT. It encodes CASSRDGGGEKLFF. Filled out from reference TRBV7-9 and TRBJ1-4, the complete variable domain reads DTGVSQNPRHKITKRGQNVTFRCDPISEHNRLYWYRQTLGQGPEFLTYFQNEAQLEKSRLLSDRFSAERPKGSFSTLEIQRTEQGDSAMYLCASSRDGGGEKLFFGSGTQLSVL.

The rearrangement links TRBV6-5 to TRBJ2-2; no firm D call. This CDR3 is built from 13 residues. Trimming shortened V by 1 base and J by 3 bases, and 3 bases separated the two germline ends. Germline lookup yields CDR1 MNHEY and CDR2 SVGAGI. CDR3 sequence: CASSYFYTGELFF. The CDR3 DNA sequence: TGTGCCAGCAGTTACTTTTACACCGGGGAGCTGTTTTTT.

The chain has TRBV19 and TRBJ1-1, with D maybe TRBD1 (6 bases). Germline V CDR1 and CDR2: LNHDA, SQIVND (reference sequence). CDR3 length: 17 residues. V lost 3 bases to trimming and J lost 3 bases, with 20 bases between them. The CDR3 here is CASSMDQGYRQDTEAFF. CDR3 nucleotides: TGTGCCAGTAGTATGGATCAGGGGTATAGGCAGGACACTGAAGCTTTCTTT.

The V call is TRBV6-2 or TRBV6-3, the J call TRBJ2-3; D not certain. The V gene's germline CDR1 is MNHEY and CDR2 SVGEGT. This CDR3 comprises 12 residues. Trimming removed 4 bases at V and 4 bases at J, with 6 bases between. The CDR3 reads CASSFDSDTQYF. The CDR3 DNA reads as TGTGCCAGCAGTTTTGACTCAGATACGCAGTATTTT.

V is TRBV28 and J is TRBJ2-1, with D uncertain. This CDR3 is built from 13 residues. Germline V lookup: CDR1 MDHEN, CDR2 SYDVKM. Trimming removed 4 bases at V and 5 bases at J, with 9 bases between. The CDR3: CASSWGRDNEQFF. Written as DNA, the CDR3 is TGTGCCAGCAGTTGGGGTCGCGACAATGAGCAGTTCTTC.

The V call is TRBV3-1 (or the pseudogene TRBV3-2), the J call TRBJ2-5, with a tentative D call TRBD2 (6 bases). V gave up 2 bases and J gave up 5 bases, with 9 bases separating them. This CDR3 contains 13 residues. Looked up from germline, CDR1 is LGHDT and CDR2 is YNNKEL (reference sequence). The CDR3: CASSQFGGETQYF. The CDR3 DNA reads TGTGCCAGCAGCCAATTTGGGGGGGAGACCCAGTACTTC.

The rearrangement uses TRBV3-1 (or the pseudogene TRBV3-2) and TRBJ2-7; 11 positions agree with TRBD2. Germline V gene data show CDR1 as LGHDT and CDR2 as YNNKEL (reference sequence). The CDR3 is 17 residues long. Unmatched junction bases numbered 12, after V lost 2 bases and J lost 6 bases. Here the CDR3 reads CASSQSVAGGPVSEQYF. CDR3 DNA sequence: TGTGCCAGCAGCCAATCTGTAGCGGGAGGGCCTGTTTCCGAGCAGTACTTC.

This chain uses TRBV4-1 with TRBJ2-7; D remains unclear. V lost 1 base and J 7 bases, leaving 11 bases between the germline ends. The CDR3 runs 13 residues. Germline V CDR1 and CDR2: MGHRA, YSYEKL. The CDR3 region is CASSQGSYGEQYF. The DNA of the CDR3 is TGCGCCAGCAGCCAAGGTAGTTACGGAGAGCAGTACTTC.

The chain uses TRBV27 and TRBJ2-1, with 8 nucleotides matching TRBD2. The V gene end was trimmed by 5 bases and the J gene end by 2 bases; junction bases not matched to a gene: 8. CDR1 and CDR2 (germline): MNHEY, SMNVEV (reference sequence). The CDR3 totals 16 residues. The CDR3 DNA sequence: TGTGCCAGCAGTCTAATCGGGGGGGCCCCCTACAATGAGCAGTTCTTC. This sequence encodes CASSLIGGAPYNEQFF.

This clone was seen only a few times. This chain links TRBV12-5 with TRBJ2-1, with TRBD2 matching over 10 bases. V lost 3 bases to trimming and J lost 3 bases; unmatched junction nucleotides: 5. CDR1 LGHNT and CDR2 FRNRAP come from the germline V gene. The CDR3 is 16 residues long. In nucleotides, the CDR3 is TGTGCTAGTGGTTTAAGACTAGCGGGCCGCTACAATGAGCAGTTCTTC. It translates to CASGLRLAGRYNEQFF.

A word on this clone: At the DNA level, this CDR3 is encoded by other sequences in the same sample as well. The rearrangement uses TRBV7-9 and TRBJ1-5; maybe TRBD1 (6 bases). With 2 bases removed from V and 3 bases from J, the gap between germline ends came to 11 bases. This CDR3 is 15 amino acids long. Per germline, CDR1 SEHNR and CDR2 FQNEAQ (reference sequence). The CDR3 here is CASSLSGGYNQPQHF. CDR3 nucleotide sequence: TGTGCCAGCAGCTTATCGGGGGGCTACAATCAGCCCCAGCATTTT.